These 8 T cell receptor beta chains were sequenced from one sample in a study of T cell responses to AZD1222 COVID-19 vaccine. Assay: immunoSEQ multiplex PCR; the TCRdb copy retains only in-frame clones and omits some. This table has roughly 150,000 clones, around 90% appearing once. Specimen: peripheral blood, collected 28 days after the second AZD1222 dose. These receptors were collected from an adult who received the AZD1222 COVID-19 vaccine.

This clone was seen a single time. V gene TRBV6-6 combines with J gene TRBJ2-2; D is unclear. The CDR3 is 14 amino acids. Germline V gives CDR1 MNHNY, CDR2 SVGAGI (reference sequence). With 2 bases removed from V and 6 bases from J, the gap between germline ends came to 10 bases. CDR3 sequence reads: CASSYHGWSGELFF. The CDR3 nucleotides are TGTGCCAGCAGTTACCATGGGTGGTCCGGGGAGCTGTTTTTT.

The chain couples TRBV27 to TRBJ1-2; the match to TRBD1 covers 7 bases. CDR1 and CDR2 from the germline V gene are MNHEY and SMNVEV (reference sequence). CDR3 length: 14 amino acids. J lost 3 bases, V lost 6 bases, and 7 bases had no gene match. The CDR3 nucleotides are TGTGCCAGCAGGTTAGGGGACAGACACTATGGCTACACCTTC. Translating gives CASRLGDRHYGYTF.

This sequence joins TRBV9 and TRBJ2-2; 9 nucleotides match TRBD1. V lost 0 bases, J lost 4 bases, and 1 base stayed unmatched. This CDR3 region has 15 residues. CDR1 SGDLS and CDR2 YYNGEE come from the germline V gene. CDR3 DNA: TGTGCCAGCAGCGTAGGACAGGGGGGCACCGGGGAGCTGTTTTTT. This encodes CASSVGQGGTGELFF. Together with reference TRBV9 and TRBJ2-2, the CDR3 gives the full variable domain: DSGVTQTPKHLITATGQRVTLRCSPRSGDLSVYWYQQSLDQGLQFLIQYYNGEERAKGNILERFSAQQFPDLHSELNLSSLELGDSALYFCASSVGQGGTGELFFGEGSRLTVL.

The chain links TRBV27 to TRBJ1-1; 7 bases align to TRBD1. Germline V gives CDR1 MNHEY, CDR2 SMNVEV (reference sequence). Trimming took 6 bases from V and 0 from J; bases not matched to a gene: 10. This CDR3 contains 16 residues. DNA for the CDR3: TGTGCCAGCAGCCTGGGGTCGACAGGGATGAACACTGAAGCTTTCTTT. Encoded protein: CASSLGSTGMNTEAFF.

This rearrangement joins TRBV6-1 to TRBJ1-6; D is unclear. The germline V and J ends were trimmed by 0 bases and 7 bases, with 7 bases remaining between them. Germline lookup yields CDR1 MNHNS and CDR2 SASEGT. The CDR3 has 14 amino acids. CDR3 coding DNA: TGTGCCAGCAGTGAAGCTCTCGGGAATTCACCCCTCCACTTT. Its translation: CASSEALGNSPLHF.

The rearrangement links TRBV3-1 (or the pseudogene TRBV3-2) to TRBJ2-1; D unresolved. Per the germline V gene, CDR1 is LGHDT and CDR2 is YNNKEL (reference sequence). The germline V and J ends were trimmed by 1 base and 9 bases, with 10 bases remaining between them. The CDR3 sequence is 13 residues long. CDR3 nucleotide sequence: TGTGCCAGCAGCCAAGGAATAGTCATTGAGCAGTTCTTC. This translates into CASSQGIVIEQFF.

The genes are TRBV10-2 and TRBJ1-6; D ambiguous. V gave up 8 bases and J gave up 7 bases, with 12 bases separating them. This CDR3 spans 13 amino acids. Germline CDR1 and CDR2: WSHSY and SAAADI. CDR3 in DNA: TGCGCCAGCCAGAAAACAGAAAATTCACCCCTCCACTTT. Its protein is CASQKTENSPLHF.

The rearrangement uses TRBV7-6 and TRBJ2-7; D is ambiguous. Germline CDR1 reads SGHVS; CDR2 reads FNYEAQ. V lost 1 base, J lost 0 bases, and 13 bases lay in between. The CDR3 contains 16 residues. The CDR3 bases are TGTGCCAGCAGCTTAGTCCAACGGGCGGCCTCCTACGAGCAGTACTTC. Amino acid sequence: CASSLVQRAASYEQYF.